This entry concerns a single T cell receptor (beta chain). What it recognizes is unknown. This sample was taken from a study of CD8+ T cells in alopecia areata. Study results and caveats: Resident alphabeta T cells of normal skin are also sequenced in scalp samples.

Sequencing relied on a cDNA template that was reverse transcribed from extracted RNA. Produced via immunoSEQ multiplex PCR; TCRdb's table is partial and in-frame only. The data hold 150,000 to 190,000 clones, with around 55% observed a single time. CDR3 length equals 15 residues. The germline V gene encodes CDR1 MNHEY and CDR2 SMNVEV (reference sequence). V was cut by 3 bases and J by 4 bases, with 13 bases left in between. V and J are TRBV27 and TRBJ1-5; TRBD1 is a possible D gene (5 bases). This TCR was sampled from a human donor with alopecia areata. The specimen comprised CD8+ T cells sorted from blood, sampled at week 0. This CDR3 is CASSLIRQTNQPQHF. Written as DNA, the CDR3 is TGTGCCAGCAGTTTGATCCGACAGACAAATCAGCCCCAGCATTTT.